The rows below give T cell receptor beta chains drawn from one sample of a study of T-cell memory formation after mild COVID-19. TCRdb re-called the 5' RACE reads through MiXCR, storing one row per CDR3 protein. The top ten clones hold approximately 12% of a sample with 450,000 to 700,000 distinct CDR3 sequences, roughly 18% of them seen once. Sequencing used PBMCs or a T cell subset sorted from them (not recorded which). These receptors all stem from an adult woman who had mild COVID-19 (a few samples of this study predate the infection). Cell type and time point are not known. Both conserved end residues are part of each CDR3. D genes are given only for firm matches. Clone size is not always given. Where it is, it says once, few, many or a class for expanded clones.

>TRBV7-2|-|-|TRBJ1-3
CASSLTQQLSGNTIYF
TGTGCCAGCAGCTTAACCCAACAGCTCTCTGGAAACACCATATATTTT
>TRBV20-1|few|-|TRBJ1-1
CSARAQTGNTEAFF
TGCAGTGCTAGAGCCCAGACGGGCAACACTGAAGCTTTCTTT
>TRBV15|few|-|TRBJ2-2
CATSKGRIDNTGELFF
TGTGCCACCAGCAAGGGACGGATAGACAACACCGGGGAGCTGTTTTTT
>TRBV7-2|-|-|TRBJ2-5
CASSRWGDEITRTQYF
TGTGCCAGCAGCCGCTGGGGGGACGAGATCACTAGGACCCAGTACTTC
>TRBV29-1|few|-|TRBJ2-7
CSVGDTPYEQYF
TGCAGCGTTGGCGACACACCCTACGAGCAGTACTTC
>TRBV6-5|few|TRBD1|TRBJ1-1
CASSYRTGALNTEAFF
TGTGCCAGCAGTTATCGGACAGGGGCCCTGAACACTGAAGCTTTCTTT
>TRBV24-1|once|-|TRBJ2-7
CATSSGDSYEQYF
TGTGCCACCAGTTCAGGGGATTCCTACGAGCAGTACTTC
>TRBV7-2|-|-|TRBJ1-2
CASSKSTVNYGYTF
TGTGCCAGCAGTAAATCGACGGTGAACTATGGCTACACCTTC
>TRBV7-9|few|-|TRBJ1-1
CASSHSRLTNTEAFF
TGTGCCAGCAGCCACTCCCGACTGACGAACACTGAAGCTTTCTTT
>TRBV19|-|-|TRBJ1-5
CASSALAGQPQHF
TGTGCCAGTAGTGCTCTAGCAGGTCAGCCCCAGCATTTT
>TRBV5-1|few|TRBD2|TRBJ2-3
CASTLAGTTDTQYF
TGCGCCAGCACCTTAGCGGGGACCACAGATACGCAGTATTTT
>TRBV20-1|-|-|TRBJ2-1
CSAGKGREQFF
TGCAGTGCTGGTAAGGGGCGTGAGCAGTTCTTC
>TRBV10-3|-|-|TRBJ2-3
CAIRESRSADTQYF
TGTGCCATCAGGGAATCTAGAAGCGCAGATACGCAGTATTTT
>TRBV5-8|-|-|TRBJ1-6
CASSARNSPLHF
TGTGCCAGCAGCGCTCGAAACTCACCCCTCCACTTT
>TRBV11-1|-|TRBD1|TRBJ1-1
CASSLPRGPLNTEAFF
TGTGCCAGCAGCTTACCGAGGGGGCCCCTGAACACTGAAGCTTTCTTT
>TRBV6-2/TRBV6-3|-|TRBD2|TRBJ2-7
CASRTSGASEQYF
TGTGCCAGCAGGACAAGCGGGGCCTCCGAGCAGTACTTC
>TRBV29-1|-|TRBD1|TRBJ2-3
CSVEDTGGLTDTQYF
TGCAGCGTTGAAGATACAGGGGGCCTGACAGATACGCAGTATTTT
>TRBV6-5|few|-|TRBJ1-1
CASSYSIGARRTEAFF
TGTGCCAGCAGTTACTCGATCGGAGCTAGAAGGACTGAAGCTTTCTTT
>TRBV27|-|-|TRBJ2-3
CASIPRQSRDTQYF
TGTGCCAGCATTCCACGGCAAAGCAGGGATACGCAGTATTTT
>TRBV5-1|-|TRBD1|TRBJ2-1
CASSLGSETGGLNEQFF
TGCGCCAGCAGCTTGGGTTCGGAAACAGGGGGCCTTAATGAGCAGTTCTTC
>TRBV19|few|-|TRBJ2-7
CASSRTTIYEQYF
TGTGCCAGTAGCCGGACTACCATCTACGAGCAGTACTTC
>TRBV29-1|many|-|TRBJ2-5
CSVVVETQYF
TGCAGCGTTGTCGTCGAGACCCAGTACTTC
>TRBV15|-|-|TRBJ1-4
CATSFRGGELFF
TGTGCCACCAGCTTTAGGGGGGGGGAACTGTTTTTT
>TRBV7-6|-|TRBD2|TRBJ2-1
CASSLDAGAYNEQFF
TGTGCCAGCAGCTTAGATGCGGGAGCCTACAATGAGCAGTTCTTC
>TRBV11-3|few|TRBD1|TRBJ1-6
CASSLTGGGSPLHF
TGTGCCAGCAGCTTGACAGGGGGCGGCTCACCCCTCCACTTT
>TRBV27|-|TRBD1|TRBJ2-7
CASSFSLGTGYYEQYF
TGTGCCAGCAGTTTTTCTCTTGGGACAGGGTACTACGAGCAGTACTTC
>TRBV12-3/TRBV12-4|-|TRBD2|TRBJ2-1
CASSFRRGEHEQFF
TGTGCCAGCAGTTTTAGGCGGGGGGAACATGAGCAGTTCTTC
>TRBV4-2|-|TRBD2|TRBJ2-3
CASSQAPRGEREGQTQYF
TGTGCCAGCAGCCAAGCCCCCCGAGGGGAGCGGGAGGGCCAAACGCAGTATTTT
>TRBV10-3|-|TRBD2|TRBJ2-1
CAISDPGLAGTEQFF
TGTGCCATCAGTGACCCTGGGCTAGCGGGAACTGAGCAGTTCTTC
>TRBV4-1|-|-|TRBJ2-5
CASSQEGRQTQYF
TGCGCCAGCAGCCAAGAGGGTAGACAGACCCAGTACTTC
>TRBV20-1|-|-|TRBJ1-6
CSASRRFPSPLHF
TGCAGTGCTAGCCGTAGGTTCCCATCACCCCTCCACTTT
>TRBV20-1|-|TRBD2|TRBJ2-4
CSALGLAENIQYF
TGCAGTGCGCTGGGACTAGCGGAAAACATTCAGTACTTC
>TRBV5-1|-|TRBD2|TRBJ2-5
CASNTGTRGETQYF
TGCGCCAGCAATACCGGGACTAGAGGAGAGACCCAGTACTTC
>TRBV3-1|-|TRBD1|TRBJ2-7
CASSQSGTGMVYEQYF
TGTGCCAGCAGCCAGTCCGGGACAGGGATGGTCTACGAGCAGTACTTC
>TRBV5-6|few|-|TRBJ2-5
CASSFPSRGETQYF
TGTGCCAGCAGCTTTCCATCCCGGGGAGAGACCCAGTACTTC
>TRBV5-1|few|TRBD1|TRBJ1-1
CASSLGAGTVQGEAFF
TGCGCCAGCAGCCTGGGAGCGGGGACAGTTCAAGGGGAAGCTTTCTTT
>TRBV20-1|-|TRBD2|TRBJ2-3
CSARGGTSGGPVTDTQYF
TGCAGTGCTAGGGGTGGGACTAGCGGGGGACCCGTCACAGATACGCAGTATTTT
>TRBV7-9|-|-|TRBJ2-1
CASRLQPRDEQFF
TGTGCCAGCAGGCTCCAGCCGAGAGATGAGCAGTTCTTC
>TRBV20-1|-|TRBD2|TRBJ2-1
CSARDREQRDLNEQFF
TGCAGTGCTAGAGATCGGGAACAGCGGGACCTCAATGAGCAGTTCTTC
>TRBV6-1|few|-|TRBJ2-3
CASSERGTFYTDTQYF
TGTGCCAGCAGTGAAAGGGGGACTTTCTACACAGATACGCAGTATTTT
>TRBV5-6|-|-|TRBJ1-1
CASSQEQGRNTEAFF
TGTGCCAGCAGCCAAGAACAGGGTAGGAACACTGAAGCTTTCTTT
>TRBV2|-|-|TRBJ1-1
CASSGGITEAFF
TGTGCCAGCAGCGGAGGTATTACTGAAGCTTTCTTT